This T cell receptor (beta chain) was retrieved from a study of metastatic and nonmetastatic thyroid tumors. TCRdb re-clonotyped the PCR reads via MiXCR. The sample includes fewer than 100,000 clones, 14% to 15% of them seen just once. Notes on the study in general: TCR beta diversity was reportedly significantly higher in malignant thyroid tumors than benign nodules, in blood and tumor.

The V gene end was trimmed by 4 bases and the J gene end by 0 bases; junction bases not matched to a gene: 9. CDR3 length: 17 residues. Germline-derived CDR1 and CDR2 are MDHEN and SYDVKM. Patients were all untreated before their thyroid surgery. This clone was found many times. Its antigen is undetermined. The receptor was isolated from a female donor with papillary thyroid cancer or a benign thyroid nodule (not recorded which). Some clones in this sample may be carry-over from other donors' samples. The genes are TRBV28 and TRBJ1-1; TRBD1 matches at 9 bases. Sequenced material: blood. The CDR3 loop reads CASSSNRDRVLNTEAFF. In DNA, the CDR3 is TGTGCCAGCAGTTCCAACCGGGACAGGGTTTTGAACACTGAAGCTTTCTTT.